This T cell receptor beta chain appears in the sequencing data of a study of CD8 T cells in Susac syndrome. Random-hexamer reverse transcription was applied to about 0.45 to 1 ug RNA. A multiplex approach, immunoSEQ multiplex PCR, amplified TCR beta CDR3 across 54 Vbeta and 13 Jbeta. A single record per CDR3 protein comes from TCRdb applying MiXCR to the immunoSEQ multiplex PCR reads. The sample lists approximately 120,000 distinct CDR3 sequences; about 94% were seen once. Trimming pared 4 bases from V and 4 bases from J, leaving 20 bases between. The CDR3 is 16 amino acids. Germline V gene data show CDR1 as SGHDT and CDR2 as YYEEEE.

The clonotype originates from a human donor with Susac syndrome. Sequenced material: CD8+ T cells from PBMCs. This chain joins TRBV5-6 and TRBJ1-1, with D possibly being TRBD1 (5 bases). CDR3 DNA: TGTGCCAGCAGCCAAACGGGGACGAATCCGATCACTGAAGCTTTCTTT. Translation: CASSQTGTNPITEAFF.